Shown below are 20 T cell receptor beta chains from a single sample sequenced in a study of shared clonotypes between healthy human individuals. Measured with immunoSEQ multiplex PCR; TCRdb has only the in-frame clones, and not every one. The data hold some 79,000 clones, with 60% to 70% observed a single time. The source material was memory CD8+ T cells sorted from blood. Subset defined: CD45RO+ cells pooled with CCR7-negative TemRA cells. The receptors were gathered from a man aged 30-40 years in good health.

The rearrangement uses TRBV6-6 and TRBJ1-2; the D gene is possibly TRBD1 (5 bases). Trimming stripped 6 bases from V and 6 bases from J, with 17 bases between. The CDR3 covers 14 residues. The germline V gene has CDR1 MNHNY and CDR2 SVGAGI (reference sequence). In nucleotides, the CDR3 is TGTGCCAGCAGCAACTGGGGGGGAGGGAATGGCTACACCTTC. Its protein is CASSNWGGGNGYTF.

CDR3 amino acids: CASSRTGQGLDYEQYF. CDR3 sequence (DNA): TGTGCCAGCAGCCGTACGGGACAGGGCCTAGATTACGAGCAGTACTTC. V gene TRBV7-9 combines with J gene TRBJ2-7; 9 nucleotides align to TRBD1. CDR3 length equals 16 residues. With 5 bases clipped from V and 4 bases from J, the junction kept 12 bases outside the gene matches. Looked up from germline, CDR1 is SEHNR and CDR2 is FQNEAQ (reference sequence).

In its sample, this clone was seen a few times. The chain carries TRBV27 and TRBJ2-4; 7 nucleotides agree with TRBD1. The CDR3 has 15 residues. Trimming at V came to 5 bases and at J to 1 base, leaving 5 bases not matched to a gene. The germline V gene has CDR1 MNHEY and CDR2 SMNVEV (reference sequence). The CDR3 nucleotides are TGTGCCAGCAGTGCCCTGGACAGGGCCAAAAACATTCAGTACTTC. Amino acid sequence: CASSALDRAKNIQYF.

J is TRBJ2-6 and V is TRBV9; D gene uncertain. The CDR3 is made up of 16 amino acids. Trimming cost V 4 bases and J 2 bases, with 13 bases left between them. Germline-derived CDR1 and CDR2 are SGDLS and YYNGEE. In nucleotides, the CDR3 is TGTGCCAGCAGCCCCTCGTTTGGGACTGGGGCCAACGTCCTGACTTTC. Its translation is CASSPSFGTGANVLTF.

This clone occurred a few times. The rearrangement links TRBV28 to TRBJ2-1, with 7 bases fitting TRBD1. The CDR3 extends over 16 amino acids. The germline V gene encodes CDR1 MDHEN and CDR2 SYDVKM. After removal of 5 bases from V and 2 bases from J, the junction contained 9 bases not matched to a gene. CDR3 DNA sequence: TGTGCCAGCAGTACCCCGACAGGGAAAGCCTACAATGAGCAGTTCTTC. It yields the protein CASSTPTGKAYNEQFF.

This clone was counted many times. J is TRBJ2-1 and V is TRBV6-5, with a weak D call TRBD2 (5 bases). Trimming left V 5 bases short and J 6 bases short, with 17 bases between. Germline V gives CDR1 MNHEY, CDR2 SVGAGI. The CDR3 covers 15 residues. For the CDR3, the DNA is TGTGCCAGCAGTATCGGAGCGGCGGAGCCCAATGAGCAGTTCTTC. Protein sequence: CASSIGAAEPNEQFF.

The CDR3 sequence: CASSQDHGTYEQYF. The DNA of the CDR3 is TGCGCCAGCAGCCAAGATCACGGGACCTACGAGCAGTACTTC. The genes are TRBV4-3 and TRBJ2-7; possibly TRBD2 for D (5 bases). In germline, CDR1 is LGHNA, CDR2 YSLEER. V dropped 0 bases and J dropped 2 bases, with 8 bases sitting between them. The CDR3 runs to 14 residues.

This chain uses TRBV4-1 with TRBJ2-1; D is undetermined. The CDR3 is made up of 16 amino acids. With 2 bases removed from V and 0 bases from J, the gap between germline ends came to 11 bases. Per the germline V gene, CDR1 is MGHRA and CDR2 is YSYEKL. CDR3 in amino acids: CASSQQPKSSYNEQFF. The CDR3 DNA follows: TGCGCCAGCAGCCAACAGCCCAAGAGCTCCTACAATGAGCAGTTCTTC.

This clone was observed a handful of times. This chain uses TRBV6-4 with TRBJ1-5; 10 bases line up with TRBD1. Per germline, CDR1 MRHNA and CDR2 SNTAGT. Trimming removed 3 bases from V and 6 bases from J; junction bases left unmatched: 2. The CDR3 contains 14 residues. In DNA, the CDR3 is TGTGCCAGCAGTGAAGGGACAGGGGCTCAGCCCCAGCATTTT. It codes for CASSEGTGAQPQHF.

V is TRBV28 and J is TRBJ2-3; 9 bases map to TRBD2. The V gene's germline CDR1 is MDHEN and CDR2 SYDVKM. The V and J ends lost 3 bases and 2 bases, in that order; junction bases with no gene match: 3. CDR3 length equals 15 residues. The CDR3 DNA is TGTGCCAGCAGTTTGACTAGCGGTTCCACAGATACGCAGTATTTT. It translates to CASSLTSGSTDTQYF.

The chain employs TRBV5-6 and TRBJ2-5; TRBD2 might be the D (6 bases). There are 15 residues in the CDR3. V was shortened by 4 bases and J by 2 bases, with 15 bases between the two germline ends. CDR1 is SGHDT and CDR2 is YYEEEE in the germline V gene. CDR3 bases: TGTGCCAGCAGCATTGGGACTCGCGCACAAGAGACCCAGTACTTC. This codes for CASSIGTRAQETQYF.

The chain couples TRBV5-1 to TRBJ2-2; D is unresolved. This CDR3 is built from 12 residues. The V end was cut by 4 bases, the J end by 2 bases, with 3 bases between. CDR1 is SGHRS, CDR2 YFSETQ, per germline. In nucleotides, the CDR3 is TGCGCCAGCAGCCTTAACACCGGGGAGCTGTTTTTT. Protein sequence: CASSLNTGELFF.

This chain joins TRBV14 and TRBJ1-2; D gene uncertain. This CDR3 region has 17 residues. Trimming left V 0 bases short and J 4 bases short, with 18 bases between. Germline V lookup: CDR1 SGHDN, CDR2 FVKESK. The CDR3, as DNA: TGTGCCAGCAGCCAAGAGGCTATCTTTCAGAAGAGCTATGGCTACACCTTC. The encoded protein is CASSQEAIFQKSYGYTF.

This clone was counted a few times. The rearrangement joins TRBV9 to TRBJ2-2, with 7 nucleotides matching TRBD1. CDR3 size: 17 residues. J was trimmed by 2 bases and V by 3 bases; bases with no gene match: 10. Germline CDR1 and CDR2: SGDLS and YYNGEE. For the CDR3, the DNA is TGTGCCAGCAGCGCCCCCGGACAGGCGATAAACACCGGGGAGCTGTTTTTT. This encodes CASSAPGQAINTGELFF.

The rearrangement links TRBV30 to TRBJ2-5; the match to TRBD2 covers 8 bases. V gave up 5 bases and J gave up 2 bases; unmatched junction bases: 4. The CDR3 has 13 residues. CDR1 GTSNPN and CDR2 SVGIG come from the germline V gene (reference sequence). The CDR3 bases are TGTGCCTGGGTTAGCGGGATACAAGAGACCCAGTACTTC. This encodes CAWVSGIQETQYF.

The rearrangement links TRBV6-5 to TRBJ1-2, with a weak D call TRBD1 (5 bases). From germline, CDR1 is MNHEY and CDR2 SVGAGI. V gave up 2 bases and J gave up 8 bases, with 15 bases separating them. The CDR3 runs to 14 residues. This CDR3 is CASSYNPGLGGYTF. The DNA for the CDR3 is TGTGCCAGCAGTTACAATCCAGGGTTGGGAGGCTACACCTTC.

CDR3: CASSKDRPPYPRSYEQYF. CDR3 in DNA: TGTGCCAGCAGCAAGGACCGTCCCCCTTACCCTCGTAGCTACGAGCAGTACTTC. The chain joins TRBV21-1 to TRBJ2-7. TRBV21-1 is labeled a pseudogene. This CDR3 contains 18 residues.

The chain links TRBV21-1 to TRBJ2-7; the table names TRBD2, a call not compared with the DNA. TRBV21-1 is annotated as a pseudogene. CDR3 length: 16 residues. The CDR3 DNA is TGTGCCAGCAGCACCGGACTAGCGGGAGAGTCCTACGAGCAGTACTTC. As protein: CASSTGLAGESYEQYF.

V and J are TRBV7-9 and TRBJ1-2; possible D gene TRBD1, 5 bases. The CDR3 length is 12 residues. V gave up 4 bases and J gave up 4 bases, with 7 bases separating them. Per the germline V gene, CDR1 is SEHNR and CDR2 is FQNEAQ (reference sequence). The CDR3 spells CASSSDIYGYTF. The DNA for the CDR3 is TGTGCCAGCAGCTCGGACATCTATGGCTACACCTTC.

The CDR3 sequence is CASSLGGEGTDTQYF. The DNA for the CDR3 is TGTGCCAGCAGCTTGGGCGGGGAAGGAACAGATACGCAGTATTTT. V usage is TRBV5-5 and J usage is TRBJ2-3, with a weak D call TRBD2 (6 bases). CDR1 and CDR2 from the germline V gene are SGHKS and YYEKEE (reference sequence). The CDR3 sequence is 15 residues long. The V gene lost 0 bases and the J gene lost 3 bases, with 11 bases spanning the gap.